The entry below describes one TCR beta chain. Antigen: not known. The patients sequenced had a carbamazepine-induced Stevens-Johnson syndrome or toxic epidermal necrolysis reaction. The source of the sample is a study of T cells in severe cutaneous drug reactions. For the study at large: RegiSCAR criteria gave all enrolled patients a probable or definite SJS/TEN or DRESS diagnosis. Study results and caveats: Tolerant-control and healthy-donor PBMC lacked or rarely had the public CDR3 found in blisters.

Bulk and single-cell libraries used iRepertoire multiplex PCR with TCR subtype-specific primers. TCRdb derives one entry per CDR3 protein from the multiplex PCR reads, leaving out DNA. The listing contains 2,500 to 3,500 distinct CDR3 sequences. The sequenced material came from cells from a skin blister. The sequence was obtained from a human donor with toxic epidermal necrolysis, a severe cutaneous drug reaction.

CDR3 residues: CASTGSTDSNQPQHF. The rearrangement joins TRBV2 to TRBJ1-5. The germline V gene encodes CDR1 SNHLY and CDR2 FYNNEI. CDR3 length: 15 amino acids. The whole variable domain, remainder taken from reference TRBV2 and TRBJ1-5, is EPEVTQTPSHQVTQMGQEVILRCVPISNHLYFYWYRQILGQKVEFLVSFYNNEISEKSEIFDDQFSVERPDGSNFTLKIRSTKLEDSAMYFCASTGSTDSNQPQHFGDGTRLSIL.